Each of the 2 T cell receptor beta chains below was sequenced from the same sample in a study of identical twins. TCRdb re-called the 5' RACE reads with MiXCR, one entry per CDR3 protein. The sample comprises nearly 900,000 distinct CDR3 sequences, around 12% of which are singletons, and about 1.5% rests with the top ten. The same specimen was also included in a second study, on yellow fever vaccine responses in identical twins.

The sample taken for sequencing was PBMCs. Receptors were obtained from a woman between 18 and 30 years old in good health.

The sample holds many counts of this clonotype. V is TRBV5-5 and J is TRBJ1-1; D unresolved. Germline V gene data show CDR1 as SGHKS and CDR2 as YYEKEE (reference sequence). The CDR3 contains 11 residues. Trimming took 0 bases from V and 7 from J, leaving 4 bases between them. CDR3 DNA sequence: TGTGCCAGCAGCTTGGGGTTTGAAGCTTTCTTT. This encodes CASSLGFEAFF.

This clonotype has only a few counts. This chain links TRBV6-5 with TRBJ2-2, with D hard to call. Trimming took off 2 bases at V and 6 bases at J, with 13 bases between the two ends. This CDR3 contains 15 residues. Looked up from germline, CDR1 is MNHEY and CDR2 is SVGAGI. The CDR3 DNA reads TGTGCCAGCAGTTACAGCGATGTAGGGTCCGGGGAGCTGTTTTTT. It encodes CASSYSDVGSGELFF.